The clone carrying this TCR beta chain was recorded only once. The sample comes from a study of blood T cell repertoires in COVID-19. Data came from immunoSEQ multiplex PCR; TCRdb stores just in-frame clones and leaves some out. The sample includes roughly 200,000 clones, around 85% of them seen just once. Recruits, aged about 18 to 100 years, lived in some 25 US areas. Participants were placed into cohorts based on the clinical history they reported. This CDR3 has 13 residues. Germline CDR1 reads LNHDA; CDR2 reads SQIVND (reference sequence). V was trimmed by 8 bases and J by 0 bases, leaving 8 bases between them.

This clonotype was obtained from a man between 35 and 55 years old who had recovered from COVID-19. The sequencing input was PBMCs or T cells enriched from blood (not recorded which). The chain links TRBV19 to TRBJ1-5; no firm D call. The CDR3 spells CASGHISNQPQHF. DNA of the CDR3: TGTGCCAGTGGTCACATTAGCAATCAGCCCCAGCATTTT.